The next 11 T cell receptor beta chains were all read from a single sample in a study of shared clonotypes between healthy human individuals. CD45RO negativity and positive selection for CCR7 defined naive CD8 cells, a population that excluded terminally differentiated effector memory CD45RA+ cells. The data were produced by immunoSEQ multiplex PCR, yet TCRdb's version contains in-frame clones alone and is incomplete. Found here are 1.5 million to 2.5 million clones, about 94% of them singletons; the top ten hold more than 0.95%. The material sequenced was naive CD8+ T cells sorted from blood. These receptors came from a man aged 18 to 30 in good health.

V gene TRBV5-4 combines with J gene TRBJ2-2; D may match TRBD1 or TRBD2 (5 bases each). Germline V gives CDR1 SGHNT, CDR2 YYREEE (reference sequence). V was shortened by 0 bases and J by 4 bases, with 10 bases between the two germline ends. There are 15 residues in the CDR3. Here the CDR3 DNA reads TGTGCCAGCAGCTTGGCTGTCGGGACCACCGGGGAGCTGTTTTTT. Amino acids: CASSLAVGTTGELFF. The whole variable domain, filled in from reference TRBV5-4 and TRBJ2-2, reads ETGVTQSPTHLIKTRGQQVTLRCSSQSGHNTVSWYQQALGQGPQFIFQYYREEENGRGNFPPRFSGLQFPNYSSELNVNALELDDSALYLCASSLAVGTTGELFFGEGSRLTVL.

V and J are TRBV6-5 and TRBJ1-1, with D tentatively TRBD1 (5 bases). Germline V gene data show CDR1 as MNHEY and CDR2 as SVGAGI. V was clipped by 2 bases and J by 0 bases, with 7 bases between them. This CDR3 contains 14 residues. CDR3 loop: CASSYDSLNTEAFF. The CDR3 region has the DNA TGTGCCAGCAGTTACGACAGCCTGAACACTGAAGCTTTCTTT.

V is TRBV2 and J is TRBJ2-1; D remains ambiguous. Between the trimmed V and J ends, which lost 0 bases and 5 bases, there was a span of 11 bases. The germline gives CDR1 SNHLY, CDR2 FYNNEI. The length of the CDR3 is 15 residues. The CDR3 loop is CASSEALWLDNEQFF. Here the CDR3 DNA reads TGTGCCAGCAGTGAAGCGCTTTGGCTGGACAATGAGCAGTTCTTC.

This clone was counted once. CDR3 coding DNA: TGCGCCAGCAGCTTGCAGGGACAGGGCCCCGAGACCCAGTACTTC. Translating gives CASSLQGQGPETQYF. V usage is TRBV5-1 and J usage is TRBJ2-5, with 9 nucleotides matching TRBD1. Germline CDR1 SGHRS, CDR2 YFSETQ. CDR3 length equals 15 residues. Unmatched junction bases numbered 6, after V lost 1 base and J lost 5 bases. The complete variable domain, with remaining parts taken from reference TRBV5-1 and TRBJ2-5, reads KAGVTQTPRYLIKTRGQQVTLSCSPISGHRSVSWYQQTPGQGLQFLFEYFSETQRNKGNFPGRFSGRQFSNSRSEMNVSTLELGDSALYLCASSLQGQGPETQYFGPGTRLLVL.

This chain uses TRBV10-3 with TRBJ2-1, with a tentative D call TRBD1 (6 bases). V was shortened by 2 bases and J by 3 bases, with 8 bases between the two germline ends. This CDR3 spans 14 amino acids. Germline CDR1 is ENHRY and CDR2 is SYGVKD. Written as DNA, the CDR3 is TGTGCCATCAGTGAGACAGGGAACTACAATGAGCAGTTCTTC. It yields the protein CAISETGNYNEQFF.

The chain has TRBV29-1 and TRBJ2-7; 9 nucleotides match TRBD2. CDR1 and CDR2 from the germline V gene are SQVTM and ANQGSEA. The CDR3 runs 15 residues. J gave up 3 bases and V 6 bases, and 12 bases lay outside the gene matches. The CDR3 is CSVWNARTSVYEQYF. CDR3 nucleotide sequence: TGCAGCGTATGGAACGCCCGGACTAGCGTCTACGAGCAGTACTTC.

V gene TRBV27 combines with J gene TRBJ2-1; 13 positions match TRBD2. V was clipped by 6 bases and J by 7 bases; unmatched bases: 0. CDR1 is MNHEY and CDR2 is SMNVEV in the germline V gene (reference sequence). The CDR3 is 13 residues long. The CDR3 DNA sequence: TGTGCCAGCAGGGGACTAGCGGGGAATGAGCAGTTCTTC. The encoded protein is CASRGLAGNEQFF.

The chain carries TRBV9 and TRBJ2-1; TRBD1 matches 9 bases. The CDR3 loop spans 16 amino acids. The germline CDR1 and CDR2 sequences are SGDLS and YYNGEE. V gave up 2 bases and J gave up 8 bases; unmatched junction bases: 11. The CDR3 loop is CASSVGRDRVGDEQFF. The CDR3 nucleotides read TGTGCCAGCAGCGTGGGCCGGGACAGGGTTGGAGATGAGCAGTTCTTC. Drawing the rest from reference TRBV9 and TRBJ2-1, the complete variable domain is DSGVTQTPKHLITATGQRVTLRCSPRSGDLSVYWYQQSLDQGLQFLIQYYNGEERAKGNILERFSAQQFPDLHSELNLSSLELGDSALYFCASSVGRDRVGDEQFFGPGTRLTVL.

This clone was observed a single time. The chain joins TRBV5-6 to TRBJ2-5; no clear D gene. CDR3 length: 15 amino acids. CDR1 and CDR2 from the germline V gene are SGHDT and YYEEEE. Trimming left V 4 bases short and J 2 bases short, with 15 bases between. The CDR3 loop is CASSRFDGAQETQYF. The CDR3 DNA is TGTGCCAGCAGCCGTTTTGACGGAGCTCAAGAGACCCAGTACTTC.

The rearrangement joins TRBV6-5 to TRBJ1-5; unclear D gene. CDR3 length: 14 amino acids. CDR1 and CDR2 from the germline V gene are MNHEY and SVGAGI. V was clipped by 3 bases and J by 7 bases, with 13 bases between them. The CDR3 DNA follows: TGTGCCAGCAGTTATTTGGGCCCGGGGCAGCCCCAGCATTTT. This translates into CASSYLGPGQPQHF.

CDR3 in DNA: TGTGCCAGCAGCCAAGAGACTAGCGGCTCCTACGAGCAGTACTTC. It codes for CASSQETSGSYEQYF. The chain uses TRBV4-2 and TRBJ2-7; 9 bases line up with TRBD2. Germline V lookup: CDR1 LGHNA, CDR2 YNFKEQ. This CDR3 has 15 residues. J gave up 0 bases and V 0 bases, and 0 bases lay outside the gene matches.